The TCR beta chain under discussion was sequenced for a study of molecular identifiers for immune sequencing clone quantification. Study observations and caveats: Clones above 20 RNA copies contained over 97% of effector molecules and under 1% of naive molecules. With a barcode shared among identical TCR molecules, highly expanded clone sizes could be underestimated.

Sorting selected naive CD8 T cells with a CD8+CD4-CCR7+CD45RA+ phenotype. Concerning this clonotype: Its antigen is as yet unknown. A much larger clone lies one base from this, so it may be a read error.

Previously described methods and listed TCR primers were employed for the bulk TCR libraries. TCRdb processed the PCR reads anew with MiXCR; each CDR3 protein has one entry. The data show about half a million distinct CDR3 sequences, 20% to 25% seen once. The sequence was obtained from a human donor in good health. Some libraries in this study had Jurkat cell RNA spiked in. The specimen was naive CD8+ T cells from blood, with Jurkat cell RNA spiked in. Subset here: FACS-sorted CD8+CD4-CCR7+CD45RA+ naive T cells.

CDR3 in DNA: TGTGCCAGCAGTTACTCTTCGGGGTTGGGCACAGGTACGCAGTATTTT. This codes for CASSYSSGLGTGTQYF. V usage is TRBV6-5 and J usage is TRBJ2-3; either TRBD1 or TRBD2 may supply D (5 bases each). The CDR3 is made up of 16 amino acids. Per germline, CDR1 MNHEY and CDR2 SVGAGI.